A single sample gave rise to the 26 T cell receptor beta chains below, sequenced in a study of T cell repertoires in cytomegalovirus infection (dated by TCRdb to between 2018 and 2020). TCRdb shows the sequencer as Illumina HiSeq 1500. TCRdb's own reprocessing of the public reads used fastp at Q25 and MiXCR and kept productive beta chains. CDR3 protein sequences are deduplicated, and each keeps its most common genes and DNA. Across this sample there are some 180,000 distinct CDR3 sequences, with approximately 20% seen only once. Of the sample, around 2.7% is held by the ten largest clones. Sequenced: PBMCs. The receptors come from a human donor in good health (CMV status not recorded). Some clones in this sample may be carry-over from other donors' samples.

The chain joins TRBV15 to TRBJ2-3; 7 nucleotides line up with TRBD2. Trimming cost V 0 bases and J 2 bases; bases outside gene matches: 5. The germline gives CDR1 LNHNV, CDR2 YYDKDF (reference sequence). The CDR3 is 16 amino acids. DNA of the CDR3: TGTGCCACCAGCAGAGAAGGCGGGGGACCCACAGATACGCAGTATTTT. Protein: CATSREGGGPTDTQYF.

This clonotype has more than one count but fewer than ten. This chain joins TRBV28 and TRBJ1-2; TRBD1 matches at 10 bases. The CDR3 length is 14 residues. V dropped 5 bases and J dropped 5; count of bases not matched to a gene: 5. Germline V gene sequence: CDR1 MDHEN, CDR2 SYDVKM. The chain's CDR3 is CASSTRTGGYGYTF. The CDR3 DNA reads TGTGCCAGCAGTACTCGGACAGGGGGATATGGCTACACCTTC.

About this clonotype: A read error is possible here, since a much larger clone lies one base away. CDR3 loop: CASSRGLAGPDNDQFF. Written as DNA, the CDR3 is TGTGCCAGCAGCCGGGGACTAGCGGGGCCGGATAATGATCAGTTCTTC. The chain uses TRBV7-2 and TRBJ2-1; 13 bases map to TRBD2. The CDR3 length is 16 residues. Germline lookup yields CDR1 SGHTA and CDR2 FQGNSA.

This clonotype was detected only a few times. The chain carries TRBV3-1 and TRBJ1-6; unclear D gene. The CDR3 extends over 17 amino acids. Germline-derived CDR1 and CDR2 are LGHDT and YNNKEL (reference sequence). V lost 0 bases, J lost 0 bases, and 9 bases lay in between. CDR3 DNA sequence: TGTGCCAGCAGCCAAGATGAACGCTTCTCCTATAATTCACCCCTCCACTTT. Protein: CASSQDERFSYNSPLHF.

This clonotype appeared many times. CDR3 in amino acids: CASSFGGDNQPQHF. For the CDR3, the DNA is TGTGCCAGCAGCTTTGGAGGGGACAATCAGCCCCAGCATTTT. The chain has TRBV7-2 and TRBJ1-5, with TRBD1 as a possible D gene (5 bases). In germline, CDR1 is SGHTA, CDR2 FQGNSA. The CDR3 contains 14 residues. With 3 bases removed from V and 3 bases from J, the gap between germline ends came to 9 bases.

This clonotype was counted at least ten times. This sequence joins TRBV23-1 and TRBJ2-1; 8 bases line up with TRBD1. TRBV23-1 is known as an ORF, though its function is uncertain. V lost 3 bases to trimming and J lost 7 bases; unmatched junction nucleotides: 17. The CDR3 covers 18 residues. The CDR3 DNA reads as TGCGCCAGCAGTCACCAGGACAGGGTACATCCTACAGGGAATGAGCAGTTCTTC. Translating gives CASSHQDRVHPTGNEQFF.

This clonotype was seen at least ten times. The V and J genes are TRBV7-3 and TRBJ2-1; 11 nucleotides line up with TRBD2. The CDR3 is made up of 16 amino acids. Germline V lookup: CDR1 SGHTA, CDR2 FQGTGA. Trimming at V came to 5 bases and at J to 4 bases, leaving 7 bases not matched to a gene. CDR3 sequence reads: CASSLSGGAGYNEQFF. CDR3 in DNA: TGTGCCAGCAGCCTTAGCGGGGGGGCTGGTTACAATGAGCAGTTCTTC.

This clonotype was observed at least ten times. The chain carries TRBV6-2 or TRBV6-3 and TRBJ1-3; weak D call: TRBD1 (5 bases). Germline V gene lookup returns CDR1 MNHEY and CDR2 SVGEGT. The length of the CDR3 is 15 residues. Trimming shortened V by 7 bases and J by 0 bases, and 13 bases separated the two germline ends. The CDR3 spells CASNRDSSSGNTIYF. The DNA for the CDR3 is TGTGCCAGCAATCGGGACTCTTCCTCTGGAAACACCATATATTTT.

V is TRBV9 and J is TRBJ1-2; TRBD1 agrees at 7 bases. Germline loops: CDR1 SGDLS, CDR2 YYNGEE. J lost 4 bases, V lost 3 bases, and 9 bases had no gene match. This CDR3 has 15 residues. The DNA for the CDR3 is TGTGCCAGCAGCGATTTGACAGGGTCGGGCTATGGCTACACCTTC. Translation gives CASSDLTGSGYGYTF.

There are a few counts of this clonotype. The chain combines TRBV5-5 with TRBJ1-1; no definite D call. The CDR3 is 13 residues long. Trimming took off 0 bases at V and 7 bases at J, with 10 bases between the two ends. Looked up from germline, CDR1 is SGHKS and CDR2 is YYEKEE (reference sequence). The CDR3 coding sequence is TGTGCCAGCAGCTTGGGGCCGAACCTTGAAGCTTTCTTT. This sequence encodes CASSLGPNLEAFF.

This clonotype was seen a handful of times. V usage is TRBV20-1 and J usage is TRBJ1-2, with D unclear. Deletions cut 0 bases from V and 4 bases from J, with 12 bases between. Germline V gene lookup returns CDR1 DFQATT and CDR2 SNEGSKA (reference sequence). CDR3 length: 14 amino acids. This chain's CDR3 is CSARDLWAVYGYTF. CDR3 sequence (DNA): TGCAGTGCTAGAGATCTGTGGGCAGTCTATGGCTACACCTTC.

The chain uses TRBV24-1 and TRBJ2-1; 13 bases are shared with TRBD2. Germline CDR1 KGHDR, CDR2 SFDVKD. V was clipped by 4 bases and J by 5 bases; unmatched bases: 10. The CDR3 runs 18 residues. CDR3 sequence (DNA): TGTGCCACCAGTGACCCCGTACCCGGGACTAGCGGGGACAATGAGCAGTTCTTC. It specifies CATSDPVPGTSGDNEQFF.

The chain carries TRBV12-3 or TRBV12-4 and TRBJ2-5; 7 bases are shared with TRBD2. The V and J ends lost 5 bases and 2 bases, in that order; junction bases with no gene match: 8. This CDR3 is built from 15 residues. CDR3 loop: CASSPDSGAQETQYF. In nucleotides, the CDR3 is TGTGCCAGCAGTCCAGACAGCGGGGCTCAAGAGACCCAGTACTTC.

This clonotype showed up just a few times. The CDR3 sequence is CASSPWDGGGSYEQYF. CDR3 nucleotide sequence: TGTGCCAGCAGCCCGTGGGACGGGGGGGGCTCCTACGAGCAGTACTTC. This chain connects TRBV4-2 to TRBJ2-7; 8 positions match TRBD2. After removal of 4 bases from V and 0 bases from J, the junction contained 8 bases not matched to a gene. The germline CDR1 and CDR2 sequences are LGHNA and YNFKEQ. CDR3 length: 16 amino acids.

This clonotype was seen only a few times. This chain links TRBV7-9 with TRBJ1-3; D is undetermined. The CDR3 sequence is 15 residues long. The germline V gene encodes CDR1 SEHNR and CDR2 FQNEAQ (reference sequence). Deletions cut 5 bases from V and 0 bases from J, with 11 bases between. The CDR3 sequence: CASSRESISGNTIYF. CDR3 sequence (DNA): TGTGCCAGCAGCCGAGAGTCGATCTCTGGAAACACCATATATTTT. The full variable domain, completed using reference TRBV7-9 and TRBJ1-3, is DTGVSQNPRHKITKRGQNVTFRCDPISEHNRLYWYRQTLGQGPEFLTYFQNEAQLEKSRLLSDRFSAERPKGSFSTLEIQRTEQGDSAMYLCASSRESISGNTIYFGEGSWLTVV.

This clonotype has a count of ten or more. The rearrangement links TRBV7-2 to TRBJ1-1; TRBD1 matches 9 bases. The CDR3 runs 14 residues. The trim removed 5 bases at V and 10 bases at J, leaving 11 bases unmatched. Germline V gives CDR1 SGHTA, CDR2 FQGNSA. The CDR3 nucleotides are TGTGCCAGCAGCCTGCACCGGGGACAGGGAGGAGCTTTCTTT. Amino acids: CASSLHRGQGGAFF.

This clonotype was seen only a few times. The CDR3 DNA is TGTGCCAGCAGCTTGTTCCCGGGACTAGCGGGCAACACCGGGGAGCTGTTTTTT. This sequence encodes CASSLFPGLAGNTGELFF. This chain connects TRBV11-2 to TRBJ2-2; 12 positions agree with TRBD2. The CDR3 loop spans 18 amino acids. Losses at the gene ends were 3 bases for V and 2 bases for J; bases not matched to a gene: 7. The germline CDR1 and CDR2 sequences are SGHAT and FQNNGV.

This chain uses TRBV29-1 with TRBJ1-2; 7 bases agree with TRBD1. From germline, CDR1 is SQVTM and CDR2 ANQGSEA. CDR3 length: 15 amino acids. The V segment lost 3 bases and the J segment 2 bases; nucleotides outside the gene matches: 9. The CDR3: CSVDLLGTENYGYTF. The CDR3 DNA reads TGCAGCGTTGACCTCCTGGGGACAGAAAACTATGGCTACACCTTC.

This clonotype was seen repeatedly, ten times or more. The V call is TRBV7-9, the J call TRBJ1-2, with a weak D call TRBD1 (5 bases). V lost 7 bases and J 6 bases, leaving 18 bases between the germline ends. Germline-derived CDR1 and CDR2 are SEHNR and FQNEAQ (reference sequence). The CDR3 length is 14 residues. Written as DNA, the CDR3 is TGTGCCAGCACCCACACCGGGGGGTTGGATGGCTACACCTTC. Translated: CASTHTGGLDGYTF. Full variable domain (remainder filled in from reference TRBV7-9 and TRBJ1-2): DTGVSQNPRHKITKRGQNVTFRCDPISEHNRLYWYRQTLGQGPEFLTYFQNEAQLEKSRLLSDRFSAERPKGSFSTLEIQRTEQGDSAMYLCASTHTGGLDGYTFGSGTRLTVV.

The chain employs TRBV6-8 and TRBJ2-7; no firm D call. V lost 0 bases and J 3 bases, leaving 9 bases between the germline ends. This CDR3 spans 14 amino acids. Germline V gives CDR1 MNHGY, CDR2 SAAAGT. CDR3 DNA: TGTGCCAGCAGTTACTCTGTGAAGGACTACGAGCAGTACTTC. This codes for CASSYSVKDYEQYF.

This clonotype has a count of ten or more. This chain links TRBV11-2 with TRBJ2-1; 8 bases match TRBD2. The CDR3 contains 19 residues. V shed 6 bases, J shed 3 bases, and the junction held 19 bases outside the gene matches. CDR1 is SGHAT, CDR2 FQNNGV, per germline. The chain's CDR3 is CASSHTAGDTRTLYNEQFF. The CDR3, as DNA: TGTGCCAGCAGTCACACAGCGGGGGACACTAGGACCCTCTACAATGAGCAGTTCTTC.

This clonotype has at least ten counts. The CDR3 reads CASSFRDRNHGTGAYGTQYF. CDR3 bases: TGCGCCAGCAGCTTCCGAGACCGCAATCACGGGACAGGGGCTTACGGGACCCAGTACTTC. The rearrangement links TRBV5-1 to TRBJ2-5, with 10 bases identical to TRBD1. The CDR3 totals 20 residues. The ends lost 2 bases at V and 7 bases at J; junction bases unmatched: 23. Per the germline V gene, CDR1 is SGHRS and CDR2 is YFSETQ.

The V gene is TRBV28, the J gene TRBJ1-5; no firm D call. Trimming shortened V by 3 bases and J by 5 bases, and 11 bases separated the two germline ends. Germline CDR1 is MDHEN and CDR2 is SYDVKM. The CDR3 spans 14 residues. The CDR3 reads CASSFPDRYQPQHF. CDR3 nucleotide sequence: TGTGCCAGCAGTTTTCCCGACCGGTATCAGCCCCAGCATTTT. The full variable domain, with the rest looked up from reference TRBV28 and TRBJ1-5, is DVKVTQSSRYLVKRTGEKVFLECVQDMDHENMFWYRQDPGLGLRLIYFSYDVKMKEKGDIPEGYSVSREKKERFSLILESASTNQTSMYLCASSFPDRYQPQHFGDGTRLSIL.

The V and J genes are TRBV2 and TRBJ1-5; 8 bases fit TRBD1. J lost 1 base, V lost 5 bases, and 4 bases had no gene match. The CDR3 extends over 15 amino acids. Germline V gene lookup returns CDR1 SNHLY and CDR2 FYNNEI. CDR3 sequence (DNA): TGTGCCAGCAGTTTGGACAGGGCGAGCAATCAGCCCCAGCATTTT. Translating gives CASSLDRASNQPQHF.

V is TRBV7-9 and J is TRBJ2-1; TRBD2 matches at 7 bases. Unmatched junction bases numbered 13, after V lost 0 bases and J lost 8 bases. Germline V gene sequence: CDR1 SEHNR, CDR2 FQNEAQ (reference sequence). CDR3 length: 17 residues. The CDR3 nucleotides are TGTGCCAGCAGCTTAGCGCTGGGGAGCGGGAATGGGGATGAGCAGTTCTTC. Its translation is CASSLALGSGNGDEQFF.

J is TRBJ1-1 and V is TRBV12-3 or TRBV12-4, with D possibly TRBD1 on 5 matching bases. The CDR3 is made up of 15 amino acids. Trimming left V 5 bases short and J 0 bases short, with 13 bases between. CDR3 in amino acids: CASSLHGTVNTEAFF. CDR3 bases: TGTGCCAGCAGTCTACACGGGACGGTGAACACTGAAGCTTTCTTT.